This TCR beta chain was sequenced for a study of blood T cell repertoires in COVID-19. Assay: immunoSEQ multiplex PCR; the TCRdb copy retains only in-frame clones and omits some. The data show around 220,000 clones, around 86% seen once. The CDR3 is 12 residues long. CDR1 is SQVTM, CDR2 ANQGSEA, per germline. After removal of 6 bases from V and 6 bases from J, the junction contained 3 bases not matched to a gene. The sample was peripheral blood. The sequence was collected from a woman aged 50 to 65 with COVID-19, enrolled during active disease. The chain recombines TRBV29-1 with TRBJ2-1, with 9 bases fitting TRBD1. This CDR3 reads CSVTDRGNEQFF. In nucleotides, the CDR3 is TGCAGCGTAACGGACAGGGGCAATGAGCAGTTCTTC.